This T cell receptor (beta chain) emerged from a study of T cell responses to AZD1222 COVID-19 vaccine. This CDR3 region has 14 residues. V lost 2 bases to trimming and J lost 3 bases, with 8 bases between them. CDR1 SGHNT and CDR2 YENEEA come from the germline V gene. The method was immunoSEQ multiplex PCR; TCRdb's version includes in-frame clones alone and lacks a portion of them. This repertoire shows around 72,000 clones, around 90% found once; its top ten account for about 25%. This receptor was taken from an adult in good health. Sequences were derived from peripheral blood, sampled on day 0 of AZD1222 vaccination. This chain links TRBV11-3 with TRBJ2-1, with a tentative D call TRBD1 (5 bases). This CDR3 reads CASSLRQGYNEQFF. The CDR3 DNA reads TGTGCCAGCAGCTTACGTCAGGGCTACAATGAGCAGTTCTTC.